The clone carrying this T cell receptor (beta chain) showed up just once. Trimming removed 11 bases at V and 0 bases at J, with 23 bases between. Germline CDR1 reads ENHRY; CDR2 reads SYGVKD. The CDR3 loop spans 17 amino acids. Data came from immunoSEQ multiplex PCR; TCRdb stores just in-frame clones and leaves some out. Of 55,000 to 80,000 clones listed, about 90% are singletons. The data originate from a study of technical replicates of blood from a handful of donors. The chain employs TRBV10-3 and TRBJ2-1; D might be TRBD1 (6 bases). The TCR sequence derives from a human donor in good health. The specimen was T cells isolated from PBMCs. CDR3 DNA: TGTGCCTCTCAGAAGTCCAGGGGCAAGAGCTCCTACAATGAGCAGTTCTTC. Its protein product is CASQKSRGKSSYNEQFF.